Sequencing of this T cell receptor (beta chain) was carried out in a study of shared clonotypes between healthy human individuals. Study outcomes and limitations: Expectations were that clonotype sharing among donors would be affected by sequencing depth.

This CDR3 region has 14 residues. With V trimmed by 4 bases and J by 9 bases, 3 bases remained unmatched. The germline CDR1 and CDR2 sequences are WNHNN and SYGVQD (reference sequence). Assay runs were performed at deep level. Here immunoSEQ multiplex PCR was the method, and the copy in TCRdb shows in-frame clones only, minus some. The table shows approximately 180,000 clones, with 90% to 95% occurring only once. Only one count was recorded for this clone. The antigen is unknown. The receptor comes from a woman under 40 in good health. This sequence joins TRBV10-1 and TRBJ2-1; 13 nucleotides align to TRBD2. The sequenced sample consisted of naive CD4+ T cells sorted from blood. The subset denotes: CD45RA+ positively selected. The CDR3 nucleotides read TGCGCCAGCAGTGGGACTAGCGGGAGTATTGAGCAGTTCTTC. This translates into CASSGTSGSIEQFF.